These 32 T cell receptor beta chains share one sample of origin, sequenced in a study of blood T cell repertoires in COVID-19. Sequenced by immunoSEQ multiplex PCR; TCRdb stores in-frame clones only, minus some. Of 170,000 or so clones in the sample, about 82% were seen once. Specimen: peripheral blood. Receptor source: a man in his fifties or sixties with active or convalescent COVID-19.

A few counts support this clone. This sequence joins TRBV14 and TRBJ2-1; possible D gene TRBD1, 6 bases. CDR1 is SGHDN and CDR2 is FVKESK in the germline V gene. V lost 5 bases to trimming and J lost 1 base, with 12 bases between them. This CDR3 comprises 15 residues. The CDR3 coding sequence is TGTGCCAGCAGCGTTCGGACAGCTTCCTACAATGAGCAGTTCTTC. Protein sequence: CASSVRTASYNEQFF.

This chain links TRBV3-1 (or the pseudogene TRBV3-2) with TRBJ2-3; TRBD2 agrees at 13 bases. Germline CDR1 reads LGHDT; CDR2 reads YNNKEL (reference sequence). This CDR3 is 16 amino acids long. The J segment lost 5 bases and the V segment lost 4 bases, leaving 6 bases of the junction unmatched. The CDR3 DNA sequence: TGTGCCAGCAGCCGGGGGACTAGCGGGGCGGTAGATACGCAGTATTTT. This sequence encodes CASSRGTSGAVDTQYF.

The rearrangement uses TRBV7-2 and TRBJ1-2; D gene unclear. CDR1 is SGHTA, CDR2 FQGNSA, per germline. Trimming took 3 bases from V and 2 from J, leaving 7 bases between them. The CDR3 is 13 amino acids. CDR3 amino acids: CASSLAGNYGYTF. In DNA, the CDR3 is TGTGCCAGCAGCTTGGCAGGAAACTATGGCTACACCTTC.

This sequence joins TRBV7-2 and TRBJ2-5, with a tentative D call TRBD2 (5 bases). V gave up 2 bases and J gave up 2 bases, with 9 bases separating them. This CDR3 region has 14 residues. The germline CDR1 and CDR2 sequences are SGHTA and FQGNSA. CDR3 amino acids: CASSLRRAQETQYF. In DNA, the CDR3 is TGTGCCAGCAGCTTACGGCGGGCACAAGAGACCCAGTACTTC.

The V and J genes are TRBV2 and TRBJ1-2, with 8 bases fitting TRBD1. V dropped 3 bases and J dropped 7; count of bases not matched to a gene: 7. Germline values: CDR1 SNHLY, CDR2 FYNNEI. The CDR3 totals 14 residues. CDR3 sequence (DNA): TGTGCCAGCAGTGATCCGACAGGGGTCGGTGGCTACACCTTC. This translates into CASSDPTGVGGYTF.

V usage is TRBV5-4 and J usage is TRBJ1-1; D unclear. The V gene's germline CDR1 is SGHNT and CDR2 YYREEE (reference sequence). This CDR3 has 15 residues. V was pared by 0 bases and J by 1 base, with 10 bases between. This CDR3 is CASSLAVSGNTEAFF. The CDR3, as DNA: TGTGCCAGCAGCTTGGCGGTTTCGGGGAACACTGAAGCTTTCTTT.

The chain links TRBV6-5 to TRBJ2-3; 7 bases are shared with TRBD2. The V gene end was trimmed by 2 bases and the J gene end by 5 bases; junction bases not matched to a gene: 7. The CDR3 loop spans 15 amino acids. Per the germline V gene, CDR1 is MNHEY and CDR2 is SVGAGI. CDR3 bases: TGTGCCAGCAGTTACAGTCGGGGGGTCTTAGATACGCAGTATTTT. It codes for CASSYSRGVLDTQYF.

The chain employs TRBV24-1 and TRBJ2-1; D call uncertain. This CDR3 region has 12 residues. CDR1 and CDR2 (germline): KGHDR, SFDVKD. Trimming left V 6 bases short and J 6 bases short, with 8 bases between. CDR3 protein: CATSLGPNEQFF. The CDR3 DNA follows: TGTGCCACCAGTCTAGGTCCCAATGAGCAGTTCTTC.

CDR3 nucleotide sequence: TGTGCCAGCTCACCAGTATTAAACACTGAAGCTTTCTTT. It is translated as CASSPVLNTEAFF. The gene calls are TRBV18 and TRBJ1-1; D uncertain. Germline lookup yields CDR1 KGHSH and CDR2 LQKENI. Trimming pared 2 bases from V and 2 bases from J, leaving 6 bases between. CDR3 length equals 13 residues.

The rearrangement joins TRBV14 to TRBJ2-5, with D tentatively TRBD1 (6 bases). The CDR3 has 16 amino acids. Germline V gene lookup returns CDR1 SGHDN and CDR2 FVKESK. Trimming removed 0 bases at V and 5 bases at J, with 16 bases between. The CDR3 region has the DNA TGTGCCAGCAGCCAAGAACCCCAGACAGGCTACGAGACCCAGTACTTC. This encodes CASSQEPQTGYETQYF. The whole variable domain, remainder taken from reference TRBV14 and TRBJ2-5, is EAGVTQFPSHSVIEKGQTVTLRCDPISGHDNLYWYRRVMGKEIKFLLHFVKESKQDESGMPNNRFLAERTGGTYSTLKVQPAELEDSGVYFCASSQEPQTGYETQYFGPGTRLLVL.

The V gene is TRBV2, the J gene TRBJ2-3, with TRBD2 identical over 8 bases. With V trimmed by 4 bases and J by 2 bases, 5 bases remained unmatched. The CDR3 consists of 15 residues. CDR1 is SNHLY and CDR2 is FYNNEI in the germline V gene. The CDR3 DNA sequence: TGTGCCAGCAGTGGCGAGCGGGGGTTCACAGATACGCAGTATTTT. Amino acid sequence: CASSGERGFTDTQYF.

The chain is built from TRBV27 and TRBJ2-3; D might be TRBD2 (7 bases). V was shortened by 5 bases and J by 3 bases, with 15 bases between the two germline ends. There are 15 residues in the CDR3. CDR1 MNHEY and CDR2 SMNVEV come from the germline V gene (reference sequence). CDR3 residues: CASSLGGARTDTQYF. CDR3 in DNA: TGTGCCAGCAGTCTGGGGGGGGCTCGGACAGATACGCAGTATTTT.

The CDR3 sequence is CASKLLADSYEQYF. In DNA form, the CDR3 reads TGTGCCAGCAAACTCCTAGCGGACTCCTACGAGCAGTACTTC. V gene TRBV6-6 combines with J gene TRBJ2-7, with TRBD2 matching over 7 bases. Germline V lookup: CDR1 MNHNY, CDR2 SVGAGI (reference sequence). This CDR3 has 14 amino acids. The trim removed 7 bases at V and 0 bases at J, leaving 6 bases unmatched.

This chain links TRBV7-9 with TRBJ2-5; D remains unclear. Germline CDR1 SEHNR, CDR2 FQNEAQ (reference sequence). This CDR3 region has 13 residues. Trimming removed 5 bases at V and 7 bases at J, with 14 bases between. CDR3 loop: CASSRAEAWTQYF. CDR3 nucleotides: TGTGCCAGCAGCCGCGCGGAAGCCTGGACCCAGTACTTC. The variable domain in full, completed from reference TRBV7-9 and TRBJ2-5, reads DTGVSQNPRHKITKRGQNVTFRCDPISEHNRLYWYRQTLGQGPEFLTYFQNEAQLEKSRLLSDRFSAERPKGSFSTLEIQRTEQGDSAMYLCASSRAEAWTQYFGPGTRLLVL.

V usage is TRBV18 and J usage is TRBJ2-5, with D uncertain. The CDR3 extends over 11 amino acids. Trimming pared 7 bases from V and 4 bases from J, leaving 7 bases between. Germline CDR1 is KGHSH and CDR2 is LQKENI. In DNA, the CDR3 is TGTGCCAGCTTGTCGGGAGAGACCCAGTACTTC. It encodes CASLSGETQYF.

V usage is TRBV10-3 and J usage is TRBJ1-2; perhaps TRBD1 as D (5 bases). This CDR3 is 13 amino acids long. Germline assignment: CDR1 ENHRY and CDR2 SYGVKD. Trimming cost V 2 bases and J 10 bases, with 14 bases left between them. Written as DNA, the CDR3 is TGTGCCATCAGTGAGGGCACAGGAGATAACTACACCTTC. It specifies CAISEGTGDNYTF.

This chain joins TRBV20-1 and TRBJ2-3; TRBD2 matches at 10 bases. V lost 3 bases and J lost 4; bases outside the gene matches: 10. CDR3 length: 16 residues. In germline, CDR1 is DFQATT, CDR2 SNEGSKA (reference sequence). The DNA for the CDR3 is TGCAGTGCTAGTTCGCTTCTAGCGGGAGAGGCAGATACGCAGTATTTT. It codes for CSASSLLAGEADTQYF.

The V call is TRBV6-5, the J call TRBJ2-2, with 7 bases that match TRBD2. Germline V lookup: CDR1 MNHEY, CDR2 SVGAGI. After removal of 0 bases from V and 6 bases from J, the junction contained 4 bases not matched to a gene. The CDR3 is made up of 15 amino acids. CDR3 bases: TGTGCCAGCAGTTACTCGACTAGCTTCCCCGGGGAGCTGTTTTTT. Encoded protein: CASSYSTSFPGELFF.

Here the CDR3 reads CASSAERGYSISYNEQFF. The CDR3 DNA reads TGTGCCAGCAGCGCCGAGCGGGGTTACTCAATCTCCTACAATGAGCAGTTCTTC. This chain uses TRBV9 with TRBJ2-1; 7 bases are shared with TRBD2. V lost 3 bases to trimming and J lost 0 bases; unmatched junction nucleotides: 12. Germline V gene data show CDR1 as SGDLS and CDR2 as YYNGEE. The CDR3 has 18 residues.

The chain recombines TRBV10-1 with TRBJ2-5; no clear D. Trimming removed 2 bases from V and 1 base from J, with 14 bases in between. The CDR3 contains 16 residues. Germline assignment: CDR1 WNHNN and CDR2 SYGVQD (reference sequence). CDR3 sequence (DNA): TGCGCCAGCAGTGAGGATACCCGAGGTTCCCAAGAGACCCAGTACTTC. Translating it yields CASSEDTRGSQETQYF.

This chain links TRBV19 with TRBJ2-1; 10 positions match TRBD2. Trimming cost V 6 bases and J 6 bases; bases outside gene matches: 8. Germline assignment: CDR1 LNHDA and CDR2 SQIVND (reference sequence). The CDR3 is made up of 15 amino acids. For the CDR3, the DNA is TGTGCCAGTAGATCGGGACTAGCGCTGGTCAATGAGCAGTTCTTC. It codes for CASRSGLALVNEQFF.

The table lists this clone with a few counts. The chain is built from TRBV3-1 (or the pseudogene TRBV3-2) and TRBJ1-1; D perhaps matches TRBD1 (5 bases). Per germline, CDR1 LGHDT and CDR2 YNNKEL (reference sequence). With 2 bases removed from V and 9 bases from J, the gap between germline ends came to 10 bases. This CDR3 has 12 residues. For the CDR3, the DNA is TGTGCCAGCAGCCAAAGCGGGGCGAAAGCTTTCTTT. Protein: CASSQSGAKAFF.

The gene calls are TRBV2 and TRBJ2-4; 12 nucleotides agree with TRBD2. The CDR3 spans 18 residues. Germline V gives CDR1 SNHLY, CDR2 FYNNEI. V lost 6 bases and J lost 0; bases outside the gene matches: 9. CDR3 residues: CASRKGTSGPLAKNIQYF. The CDR3 DNA sequence: TGTGCCAGCAGGAAAGGGACTAGCGGGCCTCTAGCCAAAAACATTCAGTACTTC.

The rearrangement links TRBV4-2 to TRBJ2-2, with TRBD2 matching 7 bases. Germline V gene data show CDR1 as LGHNA and CDR2 as YNFKEQ. The CDR3 extends over 17 amino acids. With V trimmed by 0 bases and J by 1 base, 5 bases remained unmatched. CDR3 protein: CASSQDFGGGNTGELFF. CDR3 bases: TGTGCCAGCAGCCAAGATTTCGGCGGGGGGAACACCGGGGAGCTGTTTTTT.

V gene TRBV5-4 combines with J gene TRBJ2-1; TRBD2 might be the D (6 bases). Germline V gene sequence: CDR1 SGHNT, CDR2 YYREEE (reference sequence). This CDR3 has 15 amino acids. V dropped 4 bases and J dropped 0 bases, with 11 bases sitting between them. The CDR3 spells CASSMDGSSYNEQFF. CDR3 bases: TGTGCCAGCAGCATGGACGGGAGCTCCTACAATGAGCAGTTCTTC.

The gene calls are TRBV14 and TRBJ1-1, with D possibly matching TRBD1 (5 bases). CDR3 length: 15 amino acids. V was pared by 0 bases and J by 10 bases, with 18 bases between. Germline CDR1 SGHDN, CDR2 FVKESK. The CDR3 bases are TGTGCCAGCAGCCAAGAGTTGTGGGGCCTTCAAGTAGCTTTCTTT. Its protein is CASSQELWGLQVAFF.

The chain employs TRBV5-1 and TRBJ2-7; D ambiguous. CDR3 length: 12 amino acids. Trimming shortened V by 1 base and J by 4 bases, and 6 bases separated the two germline ends. The germline V gene has CDR1 SGHRS and CDR2 YFSETQ. The CDR3 sequence: CASSLRGYEQYF. The CDR3 DNA follows: TGCGCCAGCAGCTTGCGAGGTTACGAGCAGTACTTC.

The rearrangement links TRBV7-2 to TRBJ1-1, with a possible D match to TRBD1 (6 bases). Germline CDR1 and CDR2: SGHTA and FQGNSA. V was trimmed by 5 bases and J by 5 bases, leaving 12 bases between them. The CDR3 loop spans 13 amino acids. CDR3 in amino acids: CASSNRDGTEAFF. The CDR3 DNA follows: TGTGCCAGCAGCAACAGGGATGGAACTGAAGCTTTCTTT.

V gene TRBV10-3 combines with J gene TRBJ1-2; a possible D gene is TRBD1 (5 bases). In germline, CDR1 is ENHRY, CDR2 SYGVKD. The V gene lost 5 bases and the J gene lost 4 bases, with 11 bases spanning the gap. The CDR3 sequence is 13 residues long. The CDR3 DNA reads as TGTGCCATCAGTTTCACAGGCGGCTATGGCTACACCTTC. This translates into CAISFTGGYGYTF.

This clone was found a few times. The rearrangement uses TRBV10-1 and TRBJ1-5, with D perhaps matching TRBD1 (5 bases). CDR1 and CDR2 from the germline V gene are WNHNN and SYGVQD (reference sequence). The CDR3 length is 12 residues. V was pared by 6 bases and J by 5 bases, with 8 bases between. Here the CDR3 reads CASSRADQPQHF. CDR3 nucleotides: TGCGCCAGCAGCAGGGCGGATCAGCCCCAGCATTTT.

This clone was found a few times. This chain connects TRBV21-1 to TRBJ1-5; the tabulated D call, TRBD1, remains unverified against the DNA. TRBV21-1 is described as a pseudogene. The CDR3 extends over 18 amino acids. CDR3 DNA sequence: TGTGCCAGCAGCCCGGACAGGGAGGTGGGTAATAGCAATCAGCCCCAGCATTTT. Translated: CASSPDREVGNSNQPQHF.

As for this clone: The junction shows a germline mismatch at one end, possibly a read error. This chain joins TRBV7-7 and TRBJ2-5, with TRBD1 matching over 7 bases. Germline-derived CDR1 and CDR2 are SSHAT and FNYEAQ (reference sequence). The CDR3 extends over 15 amino acids. The CDR3 region is CASSPTGASVGTQYF. The DNA for the CDR3 is TGTGCTAGCAGTCCTACAGGGGCGAGTGTTGGGACCCAGTACTTC.